The 26 T cell receptor beta chains given below trace back to one sample, sequenced in a study of beta chain features in type 1 diabetes. Study-wide results and limits: Shortening of TCRB CDR3s, moderate but significant, appeared in all four CD4+ subsets of Type 1 diabetes patients.

Every isolated RNA sample was fully reverse transcribed, so sequencing captured expressed TCRB transcripts. Generated by immunoSEQ multiplex PCR, the TCRdb table keeps only in-frame clones and is missing some. The data contain over 650,000 clones, about an eighth of them singletons. These receptors are not linked to any known antigen. Sequenced material: naive CD4+ T cells from blood. These receptors were collected from a man younger than 35 with type 1 diabetes.

This clone was found a few times. The chain couples TRBV7-9 to TRBJ2-3; D call uncertain. From germline, CDR1 is SEHNR and CDR2 FQNEAQ (reference sequence). This CDR3 is built from 12 residues. The V gene lost 3 bases and the J gene lost 6 bases, with 7 bases spanning the gap. CDR3 residues: CASSLTPDTQYF. The CDR3, as DNA: TGTGCCAGCAGCTTGACTCCGGATACGCAGTATTTT.

This chain links TRBV10-3 with TRBJ2-3; D is unclear. The CDR3 is made up of 15 amino acids. Trimming removed 7 bases at V and 7 bases at J, with 21 bases between. Germline CDR1 is ENHRY and CDR2 is SYGVKD. DNA for the CDR3: TGTGCCATCATGCCGACAAATAGCCCCACGAATACGCAGTATTTT. Its translation is CAIMPTNSPTNTQYF.

The J gene is TRBJ1-2, the V gene TRBV14; the D is unclear. The CDR3 totals 13 residues. V was shortened by 2 bases and J by 2 bases, with 6 bases between the two germline ends. Looked up from germline, CDR1 is SGHDN and CDR2 is FVKESK. As DNA, the CDR3 is TGTGCCAGCAGCCAATCCAGAAACTATGGCTACACCTTC. Protein: CASSQSRNYGYTF.

The J gene is TRBJ2-3, the V gene TRBV6-5; the D is unclear. The CDR3 totals 12 residues. Germline V gene data show CDR1 as MNHEY and CDR2 as SVGAGI. Trimming stripped 6 bases from V and 1 base from J, with 5 bases between. CDR3 region: CASRSRTDTQYF. CDR3 in DNA: TGTGCCAGCAGATCACGCACAGATACGCAGTATTTT.

This chain joins TRBV19 and TRBJ2-3; D is uncertain. Looked up from germline, CDR1 is LNHDA and CDR2 is SQIVND (reference sequence). This CDR3 contains 14 residues. With 4 bases removed from V and 5 bases from J, the gap between germline ends came to 13 bases. CDR3 bases: TGTGCCAGTAGTAGGACCCTACTGGGAGATACGCAGTATTTT. This codes for CASSRTLLGDTQYF.

The chain recombines TRBV27 with TRBJ2-7; a possible D gene is TRBD2 (5 bases). V dropped 0 bases and J dropped 3 bases, with 21 bases sitting between them. CDR3 length: 18 amino acids. CDR1 and CDR2 (germline): MNHEY, SMNVEV (reference sequence). CDR3 sequence: CASSLSRGLLKKDYEQYF. DNA for the CDR3: TGTGCCAGCAGTTTATCGAGAGGGCTTCTTAAAAAAGACTACGAGCAGTACTTC.

This clone occurred a few times. The same CDR3 arises from other DNA sequences in this sample as well. V and J are TRBV30 and TRBJ2-3; the D gene could be TRBD1 or TRBD2 (5 bases each). This CDR3 comprises 12 residues. Per the germline V gene, CDR1 is GTSNPN and CDR2 is SVGIG (reference sequence). Trimming pared 1 base from V and 3 bases from J, leaving 5 bases between. CDR3 sequence: CAWSGGTDTQYF. The CDR3 DNA sequence: TGTGCCTGGAGTGGGGGGACAGATACGCAGTATTTT.

This clone was seen a handful of times. The V call is TRBV30, the J call TRBJ2-2; 8 bases match TRBD1. J was trimmed by 7 bases and V by 0 bases; bases with no gene match: 7. Germline values: CDR1 GTSNPN, CDR2 SVGIG (reference sequence). The CDR3 contains 15 residues. CDR3 amino acids: CAWSVMDRENGELFF. CDR3 nucleotides: TGTGCCTGGAGTGTTATGGACAGGGAGAACGGGGAGCTGTTTTTT.

The rearrangement joins TRBV19 to TRBJ1-5, with D tentatively TRBD1 (5 bases). Germline CDR1 and CDR2: LNHDA and SQIVND (reference sequence). Trimming left V 4 bases short and J 5 bases short, with 9 bases between. The CDR3 length is 13 residues. CDR3 nucleotides: TGTGCCAGTAGTACCCTCAGGGATCAGCCCCAGCATTTT. It yields the protein CASSTLRDQPQHF. Using reference TRBV19 and TRBJ1-5 for the parts outside the CDR3, the full variable domain is DGGITQSPKYLFRKEGQNVTLSCEQNLNHDAMYWYRQDPGQGLRLIYYSQIVNDFQKGDIAEGYSVSREKKESFPLTVTSAQKNPTAFYLCASSTLRDQPQHFGDGTRLSIL.

This clone was seen a few times. The genes are TRBV5-1 and TRBJ2-4; 10 nucleotides line up with TRBD2. Germline values: CDR1 SGHRS, CDR2 YFSETQ. J gave up 6 bases and V 3 bases, and 9 bases lay outside the gene matches. The CDR3 spans 16 residues. The CDR3 DNA sequence: TGCGCCAGCAGCTCCCTAGCGGGAGCGACAGGAAACATTCAGTACTTC. The encoded protein is CASSSLAGATGNIQYF. The whole variable domain, remainder taken from reference TRBV5-1 and TRBJ2-4, is KAGVTQTPRYLIKTRGQQVTLSCSPISGHRSVSWYQQTPGQGLQFLFEYFSETQRNKGNFPGRFSGRQFSNSRSEMNVSTLELGDSALYLCASSSLAGATGNIQYFGAGTRLSVL.

This clone was counted only a few times. The rearrangement joins TRBV27 to TRBJ2-2; 8 nucleotides agree with TRBD2. V shed 4 bases, J shed 3 bases, and the junction held 4 bases outside the gene matches. CDR1 is MNHEY and CDR2 is SMNVEV in the germline V gene (reference sequence). The CDR3 runs 15 residues. The CDR3 DNA is TGTGCCAGCAGTTCTGGCGGGGGGTACACCGGGGAGCTGTTTTTT. It encodes CASSSGGGYTGELFF.

This clone was seen only a few times. The chain is built from TRBV18 and TRBJ2-1; D unclear. The germline gives CDR1 KGHSH, CDR2 LQKENI. This CDR3 has 15 amino acids. The V end lost 3 bases, the J end lost 3 bases, and 12 bases lay between the germline ends. This CDR3 reads CASSPPASLYNEQFF. CDR3 in DNA: TGTGCCAGCTCACCTCCGGCTAGTCTCTACAATGAGCAGTTCTTC.

This clone was counted a few times. The same CDR3 can be traced to other DNA sequences in this sample. The CDR3, as DNA: TGCAGTGCGGGGGACACTGAAGCTTTCTTT. It encodes CSAGDTEAFF. This sequence joins TRBV20-1 and TRBJ1-1, with D perhaps matching TRBD1 (5 bases). Germline V gives CDR1 DFQATT, CDR2 SNEGSKA (reference sequence). V was shortened by 6 bases and J by 3 bases, with 5 bases between the two germline ends. This CDR3 is 10 amino acids long.

This clone was found a few times. The chain is built from TRBV27 and TRBJ2-3; no clear D gene. This CDR3 is 14 amino acids long. Between the trimmed V and J ends, which lost 6 bases and 1 base, there was a span of 11 bases. Per germline, CDR1 MNHEY and CDR2 SMNVEV (reference sequence). CDR3 in DNA: TGTGCCAGCAGACCAAACGGTGGCACAGATACGCAGTATTTT. Encoded protein: CASRPNGGTDTQYF.

This clone has a handful of counts. The chain carries TRBV27 and TRBJ1-2; D perhaps matches TRBD1 (5 bases). The CDR3 loop spans 14 amino acids. The ends were cut back, 3 bases at V and 0 bases at J, with 8 bases in the middle. Germline-derived CDR1 and CDR2 are MNHEY and SMNVEV (reference sequence). CDR3 nucleotides: TGTGCCAGCAGTTTTATGGGGGCTAACTATGGCTACACCTTC. As protein: CASSFMGANYGYTF.

This rearrangement joins TRBV5-4 to TRBJ1-2, with D maybe TRBD1 (6 bases). The CDR3 loop spans 13 amino acids. Germline assignment: CDR1 SGHNT and CDR2 YYREEE (reference sequence). With 4 bases removed from V and 5 bases from J, the gap between germline ends came to 12 bases. The CDR3 loop reads CASSLGGGYGYTF. CDR3 in DNA: TGTGCCAGCAGCCTCGGGGGCGGGTATGGCTACACCTTC.

This chain joins TRBV6-6 and TRBJ2-7; D is perhaps TRBD1 or TRBD2 (6 bases each). The CDR3 sequence is 13 residues long. Germline V gene data show CDR1 as MNHNY and CDR2 as SVGAGI (reference sequence). Deletions cut 7 bases from V and 3 bases from J, with 13 bases between. Written as DNA, the CDR3 is TGTGCCAGCACTGGAGGGGGGATCTACGAGCAGTACTTC. Its translation: CASTGGGIYEQYF.

The V call is TRBV7-2, the J call TRBJ2-7; 9 bases map to TRBD1. This CDR3 spans 15 amino acids. V lost 3 bases to trimming and J lost 3 bases; unmatched junction nucleotides: 6. In germline, CDR1 is SGHTA, CDR2 FQGNSA. CDR3 sequence: CASSFTGGNSYEQYF. CDR3 nucleotides: TGTGCCAGCAGCTTCACAGGGGGCAATAGCTACGAGCAGTACTTC.

This sequence joins TRBV2 and TRBJ1-1; 7 bases map to TRBD1. After removal of 6 bases from V and 0 bases from J, the junction contained 4 bases not matched to a gene. The CDR3 loop spans 14 amino acids. Looked up from germline, CDR1 is SNHLY and CDR2 is FYNNEI. CDR3 DNA sequence: TGTGCCAGCAGCCAGGGACAGCTGAACACTGAAGCTTTCTTT. This gives the protein CASSQGQLNTEAFF.

The chain couples TRBV11-3 to TRBJ2-3; D unresolved. Trimming took off 5 bases at V and 0 bases at J, with 9 bases between the two ends. The CDR3 loop spans 14 amino acids. Germline CDR1 SGHNT, CDR2 YENEEA. Here the CDR3 reads CASSIVASTDTQYF. The CDR3 DNA is TGTGCCAGCAGCATTGTAGCTAGCACAGATACGCAGTATTTT.

A note on this clone: This specimen includes other DNA sequences encoding the same CDR3. This rearrangement joins TRBV30 to TRBJ2-5; D not certain. Germline CDR1 is GTSNPN and CDR2 is SVGIG (reference sequence). Trimming pared 0 bases from V and 1 base from J, leaving 6 bases between. The CDR3 contains 13 residues. The CDR3 sequence: CAWSVQIQETQYF. CDR3 coding DNA: TGTGCCTGGAGTGTACAGATCCAAGAGACCCAGTACTTC. The entire variable domain, with the rest obtained from reference TRBV30 and TRBJ2-5, is as follows: SQTIHQWPATLVQPVGSPLSLECTVEGTSNPNLYWYRQAAGRGLQLLFYSVGIGQISSEVPQNLSASRPQDRQFILSSKKLLLSDSGFYLCAWSVQIQETQYFGPGTRLLVL.

This clone showed up just a few times. The chain joins TRBV28 to TRBJ2-7; no definite D call. Trimming cost V 4 bases and J 3 bases, with 10 bases left between them. CDR1 is MDHEN, CDR2 SYDVKM, per germline. The CDR3 length is 13 residues. The CDR3 nucleotides are TGTGCCAGCAGTTCCGTTGACTTCTACGAGCAGTACTTC. As protein: CASSSVDFYEQYF.

This sequence joins TRBV11-2 and TRBJ2-7; 9 bases map to TRBD1. Per germline, CDR1 SGHAT and CDR2 FQNNGV. Trimming removed 2 bases from V and 1 base from J; junction bases left unmatched: 3. The CDR3 length is 15 residues. The CDR3 DNA sequence: TGTGCCAGCAGCTTATTGACAGGGGGTTCCTACGAGCAGTACTTC. It codes for CASSLLTGGSYEQYF. Full variable domain (remainder filled in from reference TRBV11-2 and TRBJ2-7): EAGVAQSPRYKIIEKRQSVAFWCNPISGHATLYWYQQILGQGPKLLIQFQNNGVVDDSQLPKDRFSAERLKGVDSTLKIQPAKLEDSAVYLCASSLLTGGSYEQYFGPGTRLTVT.

The chain recombines TRBV11-3 with TRBJ2-1, with TRBD2 matching 13 bases. The CDR3 consists of 17 residues. Germline CDR1 and CDR2: SGHNT and YENEEA. Unmatched junction bases numbered 13, after V lost 6 bases and J lost 8 bases. The CDR3 reads CASSTGPGLAGRHEQFF. The CDR3 nucleotides are TGTGCCAGCAGTACAGGACCGGGACTAGCGGGAAGGCATGAGCAGTTCTTC.

V is TRBV5-1 and J is TRBJ2-7; possible D gene TRBD1, 5 bases. The germline gives CDR1 SGHRS, CDR2 YFSETQ. Trimming removed 4 bases from V and 4 bases from J, with 12 bases in between. This CDR3 region has 13 residues. CDR3: CASSPTEPYEQYF. CDR3 nucleotide sequence: TGCGCCAGCAGCCCGACAGAGCCATACGAGCAGTACTTC.

This clone was seen more than once but under ten times. V is TRBV11-2 and J is TRBJ2-2; D gene unclear. This CDR3 has 18 residues. CDR1 and CDR2 (germline): SGHAT, FQNNGV. V was shortened by 0 bases and J by 1 base, with 15 bases between the two germline ends. CDR3 in DNA: TGTGCCAGCAGCTTAGATAAGACTTCACCTTTGAACACCGGGGAGCTGTTTTTT. It is translated as CASSLDKTSPLNTGELFF.